Detailed here is one T cell receptor (beta chain). The sample comes from a study of blood T cell repertoires in COVID-19. Some clones are missing from TCRdb's copy, which holds only in-frame ones; the method was immunoSEQ multiplex PCR. The repertoire holds about 95,000 clones, with about 89% as singletons. The length of the CDR3 is 12 residues. Germline CDR1 SGHTA, CDR2 FQGNSA. Trimming left V 4 bases short and J 3 bases short, with 7 bases between. This clonotype was obtained from a man aged 55 to 70 with COVID-19, enrolled during active disease. Sequenced: peripheral blood. The chain links TRBV7-2 to TRBJ2-7, with D uncertain. This chain's CDR3 is CASSSPNYEQYF. CDR3 nucleotide sequence: TGTGCCAGCAGCTCCCCCAACTACGAGCAGTACTTC.